This T cell receptor beta chain was recorded in a study of tumor and adjacent non-tumor tissue in lung cancer. Study-wide context: The cohort had roughly 12 adenocarcinoma, a couple of squamous cell and 1 small cell patients. The patients, approximately 9 men and about 5 women, were about 30 to 85 with stage I to III disease.

No cell sorting was done before RNA was extracted from the tissue. Notes on the study in general: In normal lung, the top 100 clones were significantly more dominant than in tumor. Significantly higher TCR diversity was found in tumor than normal lung.

The CDR3 loop spans 13 amino acids. Germline V gives CDR1 SQVTM, CDR2 ANQGSEA. Of note for this clonotype: What it binds is unknown. A read error may account for a junction end that differs from germline.

Three rounds of nested PCR, following a modified ARM-PCR protocol, produced the TCRbeta library. TCRdb called the multiplex PCR reads again in MiXCR, with one record for every CDR3 protein. The data show over 110,000 distinct CDR3 sequences, about 71% seen once. The sample comprised lung tumor tissue. V is TRBV29-1 and J is TRBJ2-7; D may be TRBD1 or TRBD2 (6 bases each). This sequence originates from a man between 60 and 70 years old with small cell lung cancer. CDR3 sequence: CSVEGGTIYKQYF. The CDR3 DNA follows: TGTAGCGTTGAAGGGGGGACCATCTACAAGCAGTATTTC.